This T cell receptor (beta chain) was sequenced in a study of CD8+CD57+ T cells in acquired aplastic anemia. Study in general: Around 3.2 ug was the average amount of DNA from sorted CD4+ and CD8+ cells.

Profiling of TCR beta VDJ combinations and CDR3 sequences used genomic DNA as template. A single record per CDR3 protein comes from TCRdb applying MiXCR to the reads. The sample contains approximately 190,000 distinct CDR3 sequences, over 60% of which appear only once. V was trimmed by 2 bases and J by 8 bases, leaving 12 bases between them. The CDR3 sequence is 13 residues long. CDR1 SGHAT and CDR2 FQDESV come from the germline V gene (reference sequence). This clonotype has a count of ten or more. The sample was sorted CD4+, CD8+, or CD8+CD57+ T cells (not recorded which) from PBMCs. The V call is TRBV11-1, the J call TRBJ1-2, with D possibly being TRBD1 (5 bases). This receptor was obtained from a human donor with severe aplastic anemia or a healthy control (not recorded which). CDR3 sequence: CASSLSVTDGYTF. The CDR3 nucleotides read TGTGCCAGCAGCTTATCGGTGACAGACGGCTACACCTTC.